This T cell receptor beta chain is from a study of cytomegalovirus exposure and HLA in healthy donors. The PCR contained 60 Vbeta and 13 Jbeta primers. Libraries were prepared by immunoSEQ multiplex PCR; TCRdb keeps only in-frame clonotypes and omits some of them. The sample table includes about 130,000 clones. Study-level results: Common viral pathogens (according to a later analysis) appeared linked to several of the most significant clusters. Most TCRs appeared rarely, but some public TCRs recurred in many donors. The records held CMV serostatus as the only immune exposure information.

In the case of this clone: Its antigen is currently unknown.

The CDR3 spans 16 residues. Trimming removed 0 bases at V and 0 bases at J, with 12 bases between. Germline V lookup: CDR1 SQVTM, CDR2 ANQGSEA. Sequenced: PBMCs. The chain carries TRBV29-1 and TRBJ2-1; perhaps TRBD2 as D (7 bases). The sequence derives from a woman aged 55-69 years in good health and CMV-seronegative. The chain's CDR3 is CSVEEGGGGSYNEQFF. DNA of the CDR3: TGCAGCGTTGAAGAGGGAGGGGGGGGCTCCTACAATGAGCAGTTCTTC.